A selection of T cell receptor beta chains follows, all from one sample in a study of blood T cell repertoires in COVID-19. The protocol was immunoSEQ multiplex PCR, while the TCRdb copy is restricted to in-frame clones and leaves out a portion. There are more than 25,000 clones in the sample; over 70% occur only once, and under 60% lies in the top ten. Sequencing used peripheral blood. The origin of the receptors is a man aged 45-65 years with active or convalescent COVID-19. The CDR3 runs from the conserved cysteine through the conserved F or W. The order of the fields is J gene, V gene, D gene, clone size, CDR3 protein, CDR3 DNA. The D gene is left open where the match is weak. Not every row has a clone size; where given, it reads once, few, many or a size class.

J: TRBJ1-6; V: TRBV7-8; D: TRBD1; size: .; CDR3: CASSSTGWDSPLHF; DNA: TGTGCCAGCAGCTCGACAGGGTGGGATTCACCCCTCCACTTT
J: TRBJ2-5; V: TRBV27; D: TRBD2; size: .; CDR3: CASSTERGETQYF; DNA: TGTGCCAGCAGTACAGAGCGGGGAGAGACCCAGTACTTC
J: TRBJ1-5; V: TRBV7-7; D: TRBD1; size: .; CDR3: CASSSDPGQTNSNQPQHF; DNA: TGTGCCAGCAGCTCCGACCCGGGACAGACCAATAGCAATCAGCCCCAGCATTTT
J: TRBJ2-3; V: TRBV9; D: TRBD1; size: .; CDR3: CASSDRGTGWVGDTQYF; DNA: TGTGCCAGCAGCGACCGTGGGACAGGGTGGGTTGGTGATACGCAGTATTTT
J: TRBJ1-2; V: TRBV7-9; D: .; size: .; CDR3: CASSPIAGGGYYGYTF; DNA: TGTGCCAGCAGCCCCATAGCCGGGGGAGGGTACTATGGCTACACCTTC
J: TRBJ2-3; V: TRBV10-3; D: .; size: once; CDR3: CAISESSGSGTDTQYF; DNA: TGTGCCATCAGTGAGTCGTCAGGGTCGGGCACAGATACGCAGTATTTT
J: TRBJ1-1; V: TRBV5-6; D: .; size: .; CDR3: CASSLVTVNTEAFF; DNA: TGTGCCAGCAGCCTAGTGACAGTGAACACTGAAGCTTTCTTT
J: TRBJ2-2; V: TRBV30; D: .; size: .; CDR3: CAYRQHDTGELFF; DNA: TGTGCCTACAGACAGCACGACACCGGGGAGCTGTTTTTT
J: TRBJ1-2; V: TRBV19; D: .; size: .; CDR3: CASSIKGGKNYGYTF; DNA: TGTGCCAGTAGTATTAAAGGGGGTAAGAACTATGGCTACACCTTC
J: TRBJ2-2; V: TRBV5-1; D: TRBD1; size: .; CDR3: CASSWQGAHGELFF; DNA: TGCGCCAGCAGCTGGCAGGGGGCGCACGGGGAGCTGTTTTTT
J: TRBJ2-7; V: TRBV30; D: .; size: .; CDR3: CAYTAFSSYEQYF; DNA: TGTGCCTACACAGCCTTCAGCTCCTACGAGCAGTACTTC
J: TRBJ2-7; V: TRBV29-1; D: TRBD2; size: large; CDR3: CSVETSEKGEQYF; DNA: TGCAGCGTGGAGACTAGCGAAAAAGGCGAGCAGTACTTC
J: TRBJ1-3; V: TRBV10-3; D: .; size: .; CDR3: CAIISREKSGNTIYF; DNA: TGTGCCATCATATCAAGGGAGAAATCTGGAAACACCATATATTTT
J: TRBJ1-2; V: TRBV28; D: .; size: .; CDR3: CAINRAGDGYTF; DNA: TGTGCCATTAACAGGGCGGGGGATGGCTACACCTTC
J: TRBJ2-1; V: TRBV19; D: TRBD1; size: .; CDR3: CASSMSWDRAFDEQFF; DNA: TGTGCCAGTAGTATGTCATGGGACAGGGCTTTCGATGAGCAGTTCTTC
J: TRBJ2-7; V: TRBV6-5; D: .; size: .; CDR3: CASSYSEGYEQYF; DNA: TGTGCCAGCAGTTACTCTGAGGGTTACGAGCAGTACTTC
J: TRBJ2-7; V: TRBV5-1; D: TRBD1; size: .; CDR3: CASSLGTGVYEQYF; DNA: TGCGCCAGCAGCTTGGGGACAGGGGTATACGAGCAGTACTTC
J: TRBJ2-5; V: TRBV7-9; D: TRBD2; size: .; CDR3: CASSPTGGRETQYF; DNA: TGTGCCAGCAGCCCAACGGGGGGACGAGAGACCCAGTACTTC
J: TRBJ2-1; V: TRBV19; D: TRBD2; size: .; CDR3: CASSILLAGGGNEQFF; DNA: TGTGCCAGTAGTATTCTACTAGCGGGAGGGGGCAATGAGCAGTTCTTC
J: TRBJ1-5; V: TRBV2; D: .; size: .; CDR3: CASMSEGDGQPQHF; DNA: TGTGCCAGCATGAGTGAGGGGGATGGTCAGCCCCAGCATTTT
J: TRBJ1-1; V: TRBV7-2; D: .; size: .; CDR3: CASSLARVPDTEAFF; DNA: TGTGCCAGCAGCTTAGCCCGGGTCCCGGACACTGAAGCTTTCTTT
J: TRBJ1-2; V: TRBV6-4; D: TRBD1; size: .; CDR3: CASSDSSRGRAYGYTF; DNA: TGTGCCAGCAGTGACTCGAGCAGGGGGCGAGCCTATGGCTACACCTTC
J: TRBJ2-3; V: TRBV24-1; D: .; size: .; CDR3: CATSDLRLLRVHTDTQYF; DNA: TGTGCCACCAGTGATTTGCGCCTTCTGAGGGTACACACAGATACGCAGTATTTT
J: TRBJ1-6; V: TRBV5-5; D: .; size: .; CDR3: CASSLVAGSYNSPLHF; DNA: TGTGCCAGCAGCTTGGTTGCGGGCTCCTATAATTCACCCCTCCACTTT
J: TRBJ2-4; V: TRBV3-1/TRBV3-2; D: .; size: .; CDR3: CASSQEGRAKNIQYF; DNA: TGTGCCAGCAGCCAAGAGGGCAGAGCCAAAAACATTCAGTACTTC
J: TRBJ1-6; V: TRBV7-6; D: .; size: .; CDR3: CASSLGPGTSFSPLHF; DNA: TGTGCCAGCAGCTTGGGCCCCGGGACATCGTTTTCACCCCTCCACTTT
J: TRBJ1-6; V: TRBV19; D: .; size: .; CDR3: CASSYAGGPNSPLHF; DNA: TGTGCCAGTAGTTACGCGGGGGGACCTAATTCACCCCTCCACTTT
J: TRBJ2-1; V: TRBV10-3; D: TRBD1; size: .; CDR3: CAISELDRVRSNEQFF; DNA: TGTGCCATCAGTGAGTTGGACAGGGTGAGGTCAAATGAGCAGTTCTTC
J: TRBJ1-4; V: TRBV5-1; D: .; size: .; CDR3: CASSLRGEDEKLFF; DNA: TGCGCCAGCAGCTTGAGAGGGGAGGATGAAAAACTGTTTTTT
J: TRBJ2-1; V: TRBV2; D: TRBD2; size: few; CDR3: CASITGTSGGFEQFF; DNA: TGTGCCAGCATAACAGGGACTAGCGGGGGTTTTGAGCAGTTCTTC
J: TRBJ2-5; V: TRBV7-9; D: TRBD2; size: .; CDR3: CASSLLAGQETQYF; DNA: TGTGCCAGCAGCCTCCTAGCGGGCCAAGAGACCCAGTACTTC
J: TRBJ2-1; V: TRBV19; D: TRBD2; size: .; CDR3: CASTGAGSPYNEQFF; DNA: TGTGCCAGTACGGGAGCGGGGTCCCCCTACAATGAGCAGTTCTTC
J: TRBJ1-6; V: TRBV6-6; D: .; size: .; CDR3: CASSYLTDNSPLHF; DNA: TGTGCCAGCAGTTATTTGACAGATAATTCACCCCTCCACTTT
J: TRBJ2-3; V: TRBV3-1/TRBV3-2; D: TRBD2; size: .; CDR3: CASTGSEEAGPDTQYF; DNA: TGTGCCAGCACCGGATCGGAAGAAGCGGGACCAGATACGCAGTATTTT
J: TRBJ2-1; V: TRBV5-1; D: TRBD2; size: .; CDR3: CASSLGLAGGNEQFF; DNA: TGCGCCAGCAGCTTGGGACTAGCGGGGGGGAATGAGCAGTTCTTC
J: TRBJ2-7; V: TRBV7-6; D: TRBD1; size: .; CDR3: CASSKPGTGASHEQYF; DNA: TGTGCCAGCAGCAAACCCGGGACAGGGGCTTCCCACGAGCAGTACTTC
J: TRBJ2-2; V: TRBV28; D: TRBD2; size: few; CDR3: CASKSGGAVGELFF; DNA: TGTGCCAGCAAGAGCGGGGGGGCTGTCGGGGAGCTGTTTTTT
J: TRBJ1-5; V: TRBV30; D: .; size: .; CDR3: CAWSTEGPQHF; DNA: TGTGCCTGGAGCACGGAGGGGCCCCAGCATTTT
J: TRBJ1-1; V: TRBV27; D: .; size: .; CDR3: CASSDRFMNTEAFF; DNA: TGTGCCAGCAGTGACAGGTTCATGAACACTGAAGCTTTCTTT
J: TRBJ2-7; V: TRBV6-5; D: .; size: .; CDR3: CASSYRRGSYEQYF; DNA: TGTGCCAGCAGTTATAGGAGGGGATCCTACGAGCAGTACTTC
J: TRBJ1-6; V: TRBV19; D: .; size: few; CDR3: CASRGASPLHF; DNA: TGTGCCAGTCGGGGGGCATCACCCCTCCACTTT
J: TRBJ1-1; V: TRBV14; D: TRBD1; size: .; CDR3: CASSQDWDRHPRF; DNA: TGTGCCAGCAGCCAAGACTGGGACAGGCATCCACGCTTT
J: TRBJ2-1; V: TRBV7-9; D: .; size: .; CDR3: CASSLFVGGSYNEQFF; DNA: TGTGCCAGCAGCCTATTCGTCGGAGGCTCCTACAATGAGCAGTTCTTC
J: TRBJ1-3; V: TRBV5-1; D: .; size: .; CDR3: CASSLADTSGNTIYF; DNA: TGCGCCAGCAGCTTGGCGGACACCTCTGGAAACACCATATATTTT
J: TRBJ1-1; V: TRBV12-3/TRBV12-4; D: TRBD1; size: few; CDR3: CASSFTGDTEAFF; DNA: TGTGCCAGCAGCTTTACAGGGGACACTGAAGCTTTCTTT
J: TRBJ2-7; V: TRBV4-1; D: TRBD2; size: .; CDR3: CASSQDLAGVLYEQYF; DNA: TGCGCCAGCAGCCAAGATTTAGCGGGAGTGCTGTACGAGCAGTACTTC
J: TRBJ1-3; V: TRBV27; D: .; size: .; CDR3: CASSTDSNSGNTIYF; DNA: TGTGCCAGCAGCACGGACAGTAACTCTGGAAACACCATATATTTT
J: TRBJ2-4; V: TRBV28; D: .; size: .; CDR3: CASSLWGGGENIQYF; DNA: TGTGCCAGCAGTTTATGGGGGGGAGGCGAAAACATTCAGTACTTC
J: TRBJ2-7; V: TRBV5-4; D: .; size: .; CDR3: CASSLSQTYEQYF; DNA: TGTGCCAGCAGCTTGAGCCAAACCTACGAGCAGTACTTC
J: TRBJ2-6; V: TRBV28; D: .; size: .; CDR3: CASRTPGAGANVLTF; DNA: TGTGCCAGCAGGACGCCAGGGGCTGGGGCCAACGTCCTGACTTTC
J: TRBJ2-3; V: TRBV6-4; D: TRBD2; size: .; CDR3: CASSYSGGATDTQYF; DNA: TGTGCCAGCAGCTATAGCGGGGGGGCCACAGATACGCAGTATTTT
J: TRBJ1-1; V: TRBV28; D: .; size: .; CDR3: CASNLQGNTEAFF; DNA: TGTGCCAGCAACCTACAGGGGAACACTGAAGCTTTCTTT
J: TRBJ2-1; V: TRBV19; D: TRBD2; size: .; CDR3: CASSLTSGSLDEQFF; DNA: TGTGCCAGTAGCCTCACTAGCGGGAGTCTGGATGAGCAGTTCTTC
J: TRBJ2-7; V: TRBV7-9; D: TRBD1; size: .; CDR3: CASSFPSGGSNYEQYF; DNA: TGTGCCAGCAGCTTCCCTTCAGGGGGCTCCAATTACGAGCAGTACTTC
J: TRBJ2-7; V: TRBV5-6; D: .; size: .; CDR3: CASSTTDSEQYF; DNA: TGTGCCAGCAGCACGACTGACAGCGAGCAGTACTTC
J: TRBJ2-7; V: TRBV10-3; D: .; size: .; CDR3: CAISVQGYYEQYF; DNA: TGTGCCATCAGTGTCCAGGGATACTACGAGCAGTACTTC
J: TRBJ2-1; V: TRBV7-7; D: TRBD2; size: .; CDR3: CASSEGLASLNEQFF; DNA: TGTGCTAGCAGCGAAGGACTAGCCTCGCTAAATGAGCAGTTCTTC